Listed here are 20 T cell receptor beta chains from one sample, sequenced in a study of blood T cell repertoires in COVID-19. The data were produced by immunoSEQ multiplex PCR, yet TCRdb's version contains in-frame clones alone and is incomplete. The sample yields about 250,000 clones, just under 85% seen once. The sequencing input was peripheral blood. These receptors were obtained from a man aged 50 to 60 with acute or convalescent COVID-19.

Written as DNA, the CDR3 is TGCGCCAGCAGCGCCCGACAGGCCGATAATTCACCCCTCCACTTT. Its translation: CASSARQADNSPLHF. This chain links TRBV5-1 with TRBJ1-6; D is possibly TRBD1 (6 bases). CDR1 and CDR2 from the germline V gene are SGHRS and YFSETQ. Trimming removed 4 bases at V and 5 bases at J, with 13 bases between. The CDR3 consists of 15 residues.

The genes are TRBV3-1 (or the pseudogene TRBV3-2) and TRBJ2-7; 10 bases line up with TRBD2. In germline, CDR1 is LGHDT, CDR2 YNNKEL (reference sequence). This CDR3 spans 15 amino acids. Unmatched junction bases numbered 3, after V lost 2 bases and J lost 2 bases. The CDR3 is CASSQTSGVTYEQYF. The CDR3 DNA reads as TGTGCCAGCAGCCAAACTAGCGGGGTAACCTACGAGCAGTACTTC.

The V and J genes are TRBV7-6 and TRBJ1-6, with no clear D. The CDR3 has 15 amino acids. Looked up from germline, CDR1 is SGHVS and CDR2 is FNYEAQ. V dropped 1 base and J dropped 7 bases, with 11 bases sitting between them. The DNA of the CDR3 is TGTGCCAGCAGCTTAGTTGAGCGAGGAAATTCACCCCTCCACTTT. Translated: CASSLVERGNSPLHF.

The rearrangement links TRBV28 to TRBJ1-5; TRBD1 might be the D (5 bases). The CDR3 has 13 amino acids. Germline values: CDR1 MDHEN, CDR2 SYDVKM. Trimming stripped 5 bases from V and 3 bases from J, with 8 bases between. In DNA, the CDR3 is TGTGCCAGCAGTCGACAGTTCAATCAGCCCCAGCATTTT. Amino acids: CASSRQFNQPQHF.

The V and J genes are TRBV7-8 and TRBJ2-1, with TRBD1 matching over 8 bases. Germline-derived CDR1 and CDR2 are SGHVS and FQNEAQ. The CDR3 consists of 16 residues. Trimming at V came to 2 bases and at J to 5 bases, leaving 8 bases not matched to a gene. The CDR3 reads CASSLSSGGRNNEQFF. Here the CDR3 DNA reads TGTGCCAGCAGCTTAAGTTCAGGGGGCAGGAACAATGAGCAGTTCTTC.

This clone was detected many times. The rearrangement uses TRBV10-3 and TRBJ1-1, with D hard to call. This CDR3 region has 16 residues. V was cut by 0 bases and J by 1 base, with 12 bases left in between. Germline V gene lookup returns CDR1 ENHRY and CDR2 SYGVKD. CDR3 coding DNA: TGTGCCATCAGTGAGTCGATGGTTACATCGAACACTGAAGCTTTCTTT. Its protein product is CAISESMVTSNTEAFF.

This clone was counted at least ten times. The CDR3 region has the DNA TGTGCCAGTACCTCAGCGGGAGGGACTGTAAACTATGGCTACACCTTC. Its protein product is CASTSAGGTVNYGYTF. The chain combines TRBV19 with TRBJ1-2, with D maybe TRBD1 (5 bases). The ends were cut back, 7 bases at V and 2 bases at J, with 20 bases in the middle. Germline V gene data show CDR1 as LNHDA and CDR2 as SQIVND (reference sequence). The CDR3 has 16 amino acids. Full variable domain (outside the CDR3, taken from reference TRBV19 and TRBJ1-2): DGGITQSPKYLFRKEGQNVTLSCEQNLNHDAMYWYRQDPGQGLRLIYYSQIVNDFQKGDIAEGYSVSREKKESFPLTVTSAQKNPTAFYLCASTSAGGTVNYGYTFGSGTRLTVV.

The chain uses TRBV14 and TRBJ1-2; TRBD1 matches 9 bases. This CDR3 is built from 15 residues. The J segment lost 3 bases and the V segment lost 6 bases, leaving 8 bases of the junction unmatched. Germline V gene data show CDR1 as SGHDN and CDR2 as FVKESK. CDR3 protein: CASSHRTGDYYGYTF. Written as DNA, the CDR3 is TGTGCCAGCAGTCATCGGACAGGGGATTACTATGGCTACACCTTC.

The DNA of the CDR3 is TGTGCCAGCAGCCTCGGACTAGCGGAAAGCACAGATACGCAGTATTTT. Residues: CASSLGLAESTDTQYF. This sequence joins TRBV11-3 and TRBJ2-3; 10 bases fit TRBD2. The CDR3 spans 16 residues. Germline values: CDR1 SGHNT, CDR2 YENEEA. J gave up 0 bases and V 5 bases, and 5 bases lay outside the gene matches.

V and J are TRBV15 and TRBJ2-1; 12 nucleotides line up with TRBD2. The ends lost 1 base at V and 4 bases at J; junction bases unmatched: 8. Germline values: CDR1 LNHNV, CDR2 YYDKDF (reference sequence). The CDR3 has 18 amino acids. CDR3 protein: CATSRGILLAGGYNEQFF. The CDR3 bases are TGTGCCACCAGCAGAGGCATCCTCCTAGCGGGGGGGTACAATGAGCAGTTCTTC.

This clone was seen more than once but under ten times. The chain couples TRBV30 to TRBJ1-2; 11 bases align to TRBD1. Trimming cost V 4 bases and J 5 bases; bases outside gene matches: 3. The length of the CDR3 is 13 residues. Per germline, CDR1 GTSNPN and CDR2 SVGIG (reference sequence). The DNA of the CDR3 is TGTGCCTGGATGGGACAGGGGGTTTATGGCTACACCTTC. Residues: CAWMGQGVYGYTF.

The chain combines TRBV10-1 with TRBJ1-2; D remains unclear. Germline V lookup: CDR1 WNHNN, CDR2 SYGVQD (reference sequence). V lost 4 bases and J lost 7, with 10 bases in between. CDR3 length: 12 residues. The CDR3 region has the DNA TGCGCCAGCAGTGGTCCAGGAGGTGGCTACACCTTC. Translated: CASSGPGGGYTF.

The rearrangement joins TRBV6-5 to TRBJ2-7; 10 nucleotides agree with TRBD1. Trimming cost V 7 bases and J 6 bases; bases outside gene matches: 9. CDR3 length: 14 amino acids. Germline V lookup: CDR1 MNHEY, CDR2 SVGAGI. The CDR3 DNA is TGTGCCAGCAACCTCCGGGACAGGGGAGGCGAGCAGTACTTC. The encoded protein is CASNLRDRGGEQYF.

This sequence joins TRBV6-6 and TRBJ2-3; 8 bases agree with TRBD1. The CDR3 spans 14 residues. After removal of 5 bases from V and 3 bases from J, the junction contained 4 bases not matched to a gene. The germline gives CDR1 MNHNY, CDR2 SVGAGI (reference sequence). The CDR3 reads CASSIDRGTDTQYF. The CDR3, as DNA: TGTGCCAGCAGTATCGACAGGGGTACAGATACGCAGTATTTT.

This chain joins TRBV2 and TRBJ2-7; D unclear. Per the germline V gene, CDR1 is SNHLY and CDR2 is FYNNEI. The CDR3 is made up of 10 amino acids. Trimming pared 6 bases from V and 4 bases from J, leaving 4 bases between. CDR3 DNA sequence: TGTGCCAGCAGCCAGTACGAGCAGTACTTC. Amino acid sequence: CASSQYEQYF.

The chain is built from TRBV7-3 and TRBJ2-7, with D possibly matching TRBD2 (6 bases). The CDR3 is made up of 14 amino acids. Per germline, CDR1 SGHTA and CDR2 FQGTGA. The V end was cut by 2 bases, the J end by 2 bases, with 10 bases between. Here the CDR3 reads CASSLAGRTYEQYF. The CDR3 DNA reads as TGTGCCAGCAGCTTAGCGGGGAGGACCTACGAGCAGTACTTC.

The J gene is TRBJ1-1, the V gene TRBV9; D is unresolved. With 4 bases removed from V and 1 base from J, the gap between germline ends came to 14 bases. This CDR3 contains 15 residues. Per the germline V gene, CDR1 is SGDLS and CDR2 is YYNGEE. The CDR3 protein is CASSPPRGGNTEAFF. CDR3 nucleotide sequence: TGTGCCAGCAGCCCCCCCCGGGGAGGGAACACTGAAGCTTTCTTT.

V and J are TRBV27 and TRBJ1-4, with D maybe TRBD1 (6 bases). Germline V gene data show CDR1 as MNHEY and CDR2 as SMNVEV (reference sequence). V shed 1 base and J shed 8 bases, with 14 bases lying between them. The length of the CDR3 is 15 residues. The CDR3 DNA is TGTGCCAGCAGTTTATATCAAACAGGGAACGAAAAACTGTTTTTT. It is translated as CASSLYQTGNEKLFF.

This clone was observed a single time. The CDR3 region has the DNA TGTGCCAGCACCCTAAGGGAGGGGAGCACTGAAGCTTTCTTT. It translates to CASTLREGSTEAFF. The rearrangement links TRBV7-9 to TRBJ1-1, with a possible D match to TRBD1 (5 bases). This CDR3 is built from 14 residues. Trimming pared 7 bases from V and 4 bases from J, leaving 16 bases between. The germline gives CDR1 SEHNR, CDR2 FQNEAQ (reference sequence).

The genes are TRBV9 and TRBJ2-7; TRBD1 matches 7 bases. Per the germline V gene, CDR1 is SGDLS and CDR2 is YYNGEE. This CDR3 has 16 amino acids. The ends lost 4 bases at V and 0 bases at J; junction bases unmatched: 10. The CDR3 reads CASSSSTGQSSYEQYF. The CDR3 bases are TGTGCCAGCAGCTCCTCGACAGGGCAGAGCTCCTACGAGCAGTACTTC.